The present T cell receptor (beta chain) was sequenced within a study of T cell responses to AZD1222 COVID-19 vaccine. General study points: Clonal diversity was possibly underestimated, and the donors were mostly white British, with more females.

TCRdb keeps only in-frame clones here, not all; method: immunoSEQ multiplex PCR. The sample records around 130,000 clones, about nine tenths being singletons. The CDR3 contains 15 residues. Germline CDR1 LGHDT, CDR2 YNNKEL (reference sequence). With 1 base removed from V and 0 bases from J, the gap between germline ends came to 7 bases. On this clone itself: The antigen is undetermined.

The V and J genes are TRBV3-1 (or the pseudogene TRBV3-2) and TRBJ1-3; unclear D gene. The input for sequencing was peripheral blood, taken on day 0 of AZD1222 vaccination. The TCR sequence derives from an adult in good health. Here the CDR3 DNA reads TGTGCCAGCAGCCAAGGGCACCTCTCTGGAAACACCATATATTTT. Its translation is CASSQGHLSGNTIYF.